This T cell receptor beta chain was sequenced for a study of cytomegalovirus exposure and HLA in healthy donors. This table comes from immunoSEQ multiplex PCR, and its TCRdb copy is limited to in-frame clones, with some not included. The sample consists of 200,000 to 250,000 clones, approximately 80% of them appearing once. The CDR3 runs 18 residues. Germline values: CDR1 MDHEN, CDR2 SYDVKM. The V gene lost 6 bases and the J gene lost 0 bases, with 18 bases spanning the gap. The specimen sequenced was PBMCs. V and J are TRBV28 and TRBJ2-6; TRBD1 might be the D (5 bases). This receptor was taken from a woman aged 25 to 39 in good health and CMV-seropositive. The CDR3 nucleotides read TGTGCCAGCAGATCTGACAGAGTTCCTTCCTCTGGGGCCAACGTCCTGACTTTC. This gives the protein CASRSDRVPSSGANVLTF.